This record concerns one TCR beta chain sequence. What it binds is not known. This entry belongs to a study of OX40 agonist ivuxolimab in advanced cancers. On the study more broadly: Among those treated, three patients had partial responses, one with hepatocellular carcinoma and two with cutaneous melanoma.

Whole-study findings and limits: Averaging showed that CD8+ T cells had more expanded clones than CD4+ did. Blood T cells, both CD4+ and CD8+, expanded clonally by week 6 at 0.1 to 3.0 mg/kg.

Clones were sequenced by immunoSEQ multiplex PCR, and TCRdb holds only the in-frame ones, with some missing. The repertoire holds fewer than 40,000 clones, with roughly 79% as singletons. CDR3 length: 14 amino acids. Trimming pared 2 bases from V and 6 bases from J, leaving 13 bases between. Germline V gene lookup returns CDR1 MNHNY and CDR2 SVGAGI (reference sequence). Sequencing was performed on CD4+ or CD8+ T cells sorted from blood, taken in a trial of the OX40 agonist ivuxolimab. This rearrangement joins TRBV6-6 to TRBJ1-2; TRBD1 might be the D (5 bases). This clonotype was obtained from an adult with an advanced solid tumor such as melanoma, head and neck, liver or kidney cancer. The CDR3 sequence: CASSYVSGYDGYTF. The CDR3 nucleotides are TGTGCCAGCAGTTACGTATCAGGGTATGATGGCTACACCTTC.